This record covers a single T cell receptor (beta chain). The sample is drawn from a study of CD8 T cells in Susac syndrome. The RNA, about 0.45 to 1 ug, was put through reverse transcription using random hexamers. TCRdb re-called the immunoSEQ multiplex PCR reads through MiXCR, storing one row per CDR3 protein. The sample holds about 140,000 distinct CDR3 sequences, about 95% seen once. The CDR3 spans 15 residues. CDR1 and CDR2 (germline): SQVTM, ANQGSEA. The V and J ends lost 0 bases and 7 bases, in that order; junction bases with no gene match: 6. Both CD4+ and CD8+ T cells were negatively isolated, and TEMRA cells underwent FACS enrichment.

What was sequenced was CD4+ T cells from PBMCs. The receptor comes from a human donor with multiple sclerosis. The rearrangement joins TRBV29-1 to TRBJ2-1, with 10 bases aligning to TRBD1. The CDR3: CSVEDPGTGANEQFF. The CDR3 bases are TGCAGCGTTGAAGATCCCGGGACAGGGGCTAATGAGCAGTTCTTC.